Listed below are T cell receptor beta chains from one sample, sequenced in a study of shared T cell receptors in the human thymus. TCRdb keeps only in-frame clones here, not all; method: immunoSEQ multiplex PCR. The table lists some 700,000 clones, roughly 88% of them singletons. This sample was also put to use in a study of human thymus T cells.

Sequencing used thymocytes. These receptors all come from a girl less than two years old with a congenital heart defect. The CDR3 runs from the conserved cysteine through the conserved F or W. A D gene is named only where the DNA matches it firmly. Only part of the rows carry a size: once, few, many, or a class if the clone is expanded.

D,J,V,size,CDR3,DNA
TRBD1,TRBJ2-6,TRBV28,.,CASSFGTGGTGANVLTF,TGTGCCAGCAGTTTTGGGACAGGGGGTACTGGGGCCAACGTCCTGACTTTC
TRBD1,TRBJ2-5,TRBV7-9,few,CASSLKSRMGQTPGETQYF,TGTGCCAGCAGCTTAAAGTCCCGTATGGGACAGACTCCCGGGGAGACCCAGTACTTC
.,TRBJ2-5,TRBV10-3,.,CAISEGRTDQETQYF,TGTGCCATCAGTGAGGGCCGGACAGACCAAGAGACCCAGTACTTC
.,TRBJ2-2,TRBV4-3,.,CASSQDQEGQLSSNTGELFF,TGCGCCAGCAGCCAAGATCAGGAGGGACAGTTATCCTCGAACACCGGGGAGCTGTTTTTT
TRBD1,TRBJ1-2,TRBV6-4,.,CASSESSQGVNYGYTF,TGTGCCAGCAGTGAATCCAGCCAGGGGGTTAACTATGGCTACACCTTC
TRBD1,TRBJ1-2,TRBV10-3,.,CAISESTGGQNYGYTF,TGTGCCATCAGTGAGTCGACTGGGGGACAGAACTATGGCTACACCTTC
TRBD1,TRBJ1-2,TRBV14,.,CASSQEPQGSYGYTF,TGTGCCAGCAGCCAAGAACCACAGGGGTCCTATGGCTACACCTTC
.,TRBJ1-1,TRBV27,.,CASSLRGQPPGDTEAFF,TGTGCCAGCAGTCTGCGGGGGCAGCCCCCGGGTGACACTGAAGCTTTCTTT
.,TRBJ2-7,TRBV5-6,.,CASSFKQVICEQYF,TGTGCCAGCAGCTTTAAGCAGGTTATCTGCGAGCAGTACTTC
TRBD1,TRBJ2-1,TRBV30,.,CAWRGNRGNEQFF,TGTGCCTGGCGGGGCAACAGGGGCAATGAGCAGTTCTTC
.,TRBJ2-2,TRBV7-9,.,CASLEGGHYTGELFF,TGTGCCAGCCTAGAGGGGGGGCATTACACCGGGGAGCTGTTTTTT
.,TRBJ1-2,TRBV7-2,.,CASMNGNYGYTF,TGTGCCAGCATGAACGGTAACTATGGCTACACCTTC
.,TRBJ2-7,TRBV5-1,once,CASSQDIDSYEQYF,TGCGCCAGCAGCCAAGACATAGATTCCTACGAGCAGTACTTC
.,TRBJ1-2,TRBV5-1,.,CASSLGQGLDGYTF,TGCGCCAGCAGCTTGGGGCAGGGCCTCGATGGCTACACCTTC
.,TRBJ2-2,TRBV5-1,.,CASSLNRDLAGELFF,TGCGCCAGCAGCTTGAACAGGGATCTAGCCGGGGAGCTGTTTTTT
TRBD1,TRBJ1-1,TRBV7-9,.,CASSSGGTGTLMNTEAFF,TGTGCCAGCAGCTCAGGGGGGACCGGGACATTGATGAACACTGAAGCTTTCTTT
TRBD1,TRBJ1-6,TRBV13,.,CASSGGDRVSESSYNSPLHF,TGTGCCAGCAGCGGGGGGGACAGGGTTTCCGAGAGCTCCTATAATTCCCCCCTCCACTTT
TRBD1,TRBJ1-1,TRBV18,.,CASSPGTGTMNTEAFF,TGTGCCAGCTCCCCCGGGACAGGGACTATGAACACTGAAGCTTTCTTT
TRBD1,TRBJ1-2,TRBV25-1,.,CASSGRQGSAYGYTF,TGTGCCAGCAGTGGGAGACAGGGGAGCGCCTATGGCTACACCTTC
.,TRBJ2-1,TRBV28,.,CASSLGYSLGGAYNEQFF,TGTGCCAGCAGTTTAGGATATTCCCTCGGGGGAGCCTACAATGAGCAGTTCTTC
.,TRBJ2-5,TRBV21-1,.,CASSRTAEGETQYF,TGTGCCAGCAGCAGGACAGCCGAAGGGGAGACCCAGTACTTC
TRBD1,TRBJ1-2,TRBV12-5,.,CASGLVLLDRANLYGYTF,TGTGCTAGTGGTTTGGTCCTTCTGGACAGGGCAAACCTCTATGGCTACACCTTC
TRBD2,TRBJ2-7,TRBV5-4,.,CASSLGRGISYEQYF,TGTGCCAGCAGCTTGGGGCGGGGGATTTCCTACGAGCAGTACTTC
.,TRBJ2-7,TRBV6-6,.,CATTSALSSYEQYF,TGTGCCACGACTTCAGCCCTAAGCTCCTACGAGCAGTACTTC
TRBD1,TRBJ1-2,TRBV29-1,.,CSVVDREDGYGYTF,TGCAGCGTCGTCGACAGGGAGGATGGCTATGGCTACACCTTC
.,TRBJ2-4,TRBV15,.,CATSRDRRGKNIQYF,TGTGCCACCAGCAGAGATAGGAGGGGCAAAAACATTCAGTACTTC
TRBD2,TRBJ2-5,TRBV7-2,once,CASSLVASGGPIQETQYF,TGTGCCAGCAGCTTAGTCGCTAGCGGGGGGCCAATTCAAGAGACCCAGTACTTC
TRBD2,TRBJ2-5,TRBV11-2,.,CASSLAGTSGGASGETQYF,TGTGCCAGCAGCTTAGCCGGGACTAGCGGGGGAGCCTCCGGGGAGACCCAGTACTTC
.,TRBJ1-1,TRBV9,.,CASSSRESTEAFF,TGTGCCAGCAGCTCCAGGGAATCGACTGAAGCTTTCTTT
TRBD1,TRBJ1-1,TRBV6-5,.,CASSPGQGAFF,TGTGCCAGCAGTCCCGGACAGGGAGCTTTCTTT
TRBD1,TRBJ1-1,TRBV27,.,CASSPPDRVGTEAFF,TGTGCCAGCAGTCCGCCGGACAGGGTGGGGACTGAAGCTTTCTTT
.,TRBJ1-2,TRBV19,.,CASSIDRVGYTF,TGTGCCAGTAGTATAGATCGGGTCGGCTACACCTTC
.,TRBJ1-2,TRBV5-4,.,CASSLELHRESLNTF,TGTGCCAGCAGCTTGGAATTGCACAGGGAGTCGTTGAACACCTTC
.,TRBJ2-2,TRBV11-2,.,CASSSLGQEKNTGELFF,TGTGCCAGCAGCTCCCTGGGGCAGGAAAAGAACACCGGGGAGCTGTTTTTT
TRBD2,TRBJ2-3,TRBV6-4,.,CASSDPGLAATDTQYF,TGTGCCAGCAGTGACCCCGGACTAGCTGCCACAGATACGCAGTATTTT
TRBD1,TRBJ2-7,TRBV4-1,.,CASSHTGQGPHEQYF,TGCGCCAGCAGCCATACGGGACAGGGACCCCACGAGCAGTACTTC
TRBD1,TRBJ1-2,TRBV5-1,.,CASSLWDRVGYTF,TGCGCCAGCAGCTTGTGGGACAGGGTCGGCTACACCTTC
TRBD2,TRBJ2-5,TRBV19,.,CASSIPPSGGHQETQYF,TGTGCCAGTAGTATCCCCCCTAGCGGGGGCCACCAAGAGACCCAGTACTTC
.,TRBJ2-1,TRBV5-1,.,CASSLARQVYNEQFF,TGCGCCAGCAGCTTGGCCCGACAGGTATACAATGAGCAGTTCTTC
TRBD1,TRBJ1-3,TRBV28,.,CASTIRDRGSGNTIYF,TGTGCCAGCACTATAAGGGACAGGGGCTCTGGAAACACCATATATTTT
TRBD1,TRBJ1-2,TRBV7-4,.,CASSLAQEDRVHTF,TGTGCCAGCAGCTTAGCCCAGGAGGACAGGGTCCACACCTTC
.,TRBJ1-6,TRBV12-5,once,CASGLSVGRGSSYNSPLHF,TGTGCTAGTGGTTTGTCGGTAGGGAGGGGCAGCTCCTATAATTCACCCCTCCACTTT